This T cell receptor beta chain was observed in a study of blood T cell repertoires in COVID-19. Study details: Whether acute or convalescent, the COVID-19 samples came from the United States, Italy and Spain. The analysed material was cDNA or gDNA that came from T cells, B-cell-depleted T cells, or PBMCs.

V lost 8 bases and J lost 4; bases outside the gene matches: 6. The germline gives CDR1 SGHVS, CDR2 FQNEAQ. This CDR3 region has 13 residues. In the original analysis: Quantification of nucleated cells was approximated via reference gene primer amplification. Assay used: immunoSEQ multiplex PCR; TCRdb lists only in-frame clones, some missing. That table supplies the V and J calls and clone size; D and trimming were determined from the DNA. The data contain 200,000 or so clones, about 79% of them singletons. Sequencing input: peripheral blood. This receptor was identified in a man between 40 and 49 years old who had recovered from COVID-19. The J gene is TRBJ1-2, the V gene TRBV7-8; 8 bases align to TRBD1. The CDR3 nucleotides read TGTGCCAGCGCAGGACAGGGAGGCTATGGCTACACCTTC. This translates into CASAGQGGYGYTF.